In this sample, the clone carrying this TCR beta chain turned up a few times. Its cognate antigen is unknown. The data belong to a study of human T cells and chemical hapten exposure. About the research overall: Across samples, TCR yields varied, mostly owing to small differences in pooled library volumes. Study-wide findings and caveats: The study found that DPC sensitization did not change TCRs above 1 in 1000 frequency. Alopecia affecting every donor means their immune response may not match healthy people's.

TCRdb itself ran the RACE reads through MiXCR, one entry per CDR3 protein. The sample has about 340,000 distinct CDR3 sequences; roughly 6.9% are singletons. Time point noted: patch test 1, 2 weeks after DPC sensitization. As for treatment: therapeutic diphenylcyclopropenone sensitization with weekly scalp DPC. In every case, blood was obtained before the patch test was applied. The CDR3 totals 14 residues. CDR1 and CDR2 from the germline V gene are SGHAT and FQDESV (reference sequence). Trimming removed 5 bases from V and 2 bases from J, with 12 bases in between. The TCR comes from a woman younger than 35 with alopecia areata. Some clones in this sample may be carry-over from other donors' samples. The sample was whole blood, taken in connection with sensitization to the hapten diphenylcyclopropenone (DPC). The chain recombines TRBV11-1 with TRBJ1-2; D is undetermined. The CDR3 is CASSPALGNYGYTF. CDR3 bases: TGTGCCAGCAGCCCCGCCCTGGGGAACTATGGCTACACCTTC.